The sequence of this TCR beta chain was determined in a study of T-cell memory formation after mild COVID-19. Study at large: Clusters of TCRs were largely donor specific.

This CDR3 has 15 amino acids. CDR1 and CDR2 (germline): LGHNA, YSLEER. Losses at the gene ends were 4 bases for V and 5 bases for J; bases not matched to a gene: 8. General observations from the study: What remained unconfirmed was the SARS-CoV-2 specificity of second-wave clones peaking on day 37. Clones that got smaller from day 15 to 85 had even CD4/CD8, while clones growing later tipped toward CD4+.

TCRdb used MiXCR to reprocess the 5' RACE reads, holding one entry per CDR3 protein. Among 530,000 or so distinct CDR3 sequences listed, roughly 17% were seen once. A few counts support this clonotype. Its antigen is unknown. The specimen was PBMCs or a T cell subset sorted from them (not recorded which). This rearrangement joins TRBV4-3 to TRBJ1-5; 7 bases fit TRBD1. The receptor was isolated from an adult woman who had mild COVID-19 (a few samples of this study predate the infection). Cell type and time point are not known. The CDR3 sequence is CASSLDRAADQPQHF. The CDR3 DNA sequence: TGCGCCAGCAGCCTTGACAGGGCAGCGGATCAGCCCCAGCATTTT.